These 26 T cell receptor beta chains share one sample of origin, sequenced in a study of vaccination effects on CD4 cells after COVID-19. Expansion of antigen-specific CD4+ T cells with viral peptide pools was carried out by the ViraFEST assay before sequencing. Scientists isolated CD4+ T cells after a roughly ten-day culture period ended. Vaccinees lacked prior SARS-CoV-2 infection and tested negative for nucleocapsid antibodies. Libraries were prepared by immunoSEQ multiplex PCR; TCRdb keeps only in-frame clonotypes and omits some of them. The sample has under 45,000 clones, 77% seen once. No antigen is known for these receptors. Source: CD4+ T cells from PBMCs cultured with HCoV-NL63 spike peptides, taken before COVID-19 vaccination. These receptor sequences come from a human donor who received a COVID-19 vaccine.

This clone was seen only once. The chain joins TRBV7-9 to TRBJ2-5; weak D call: TRBD1 (5 bases). CDR3 size: 15 residues. Trimming shortened V by 1 base and J by 5 bases, and 14 bases separated the two germline ends. Per the germline V gene, CDR1 is SEHNR and CDR2 is FQNEAQ (reference sequence). CDR3 sequence: CASSLGLGVGETQYF. CDR3 bases: TGTGCCAGCAGCTTAGGTCTAGGGGTCGGGGAGACCCAGTACTTC.

With regard to this clone: One junction end does not reproduce the germline sequence, and a read error may be involved. V is TRBV28 and J is TRBJ1-1, with D possibly TRBD1 on 6 matching bases. The germline gives CDR1 MDHEN, CDR2 SYDVKM. The CDR3 covers 12 residues. The CDR3 loop is CVIRGARADAFF. CDR3 nucleotides: TGTGTCATCCGGGGGGCTCGTGCTGATGCTTTCTTT.

CDR3 DNA sequence: TGTGCCAGCACCTACTCCTACAATGAGCAGTTCTTC. Translated: CASTYSYNEQFF. The gene calls are TRBV7-9 and TRBJ2-1; the D is unclear. The CDR3 covers 12 residues. Per the germline V gene, CDR1 is SEHNR and CDR2 is FQNEAQ (reference sequence). The V gene lost 7 bases and the J gene lost 0 bases, with 4 bases spanning the gap.

The sample holds a few counts of this clone. This chain connects TRBV29-1 to TRBJ2-1; D remains ambiguous. V dropped 1 base and J dropped 0 bases, with 7 bases sitting between them. CDR3 length: 14 amino acids. Germline values: CDR1 SQVTM, CDR2 ANQGSEA. The CDR3 DNA follows: TGCAGCGTTGAAGGTCCGAGCTCCTACAATGAGCAGTTCTTC. Encoded protein: CSVEGPSSYNEQFF.

The rearrangement uses TRBV9 and TRBJ2-5, with 16 bases matching TRBD2. The CDR3 loop spans 16 amino acids. The V segment lost 4 bases and the J segment 5 bases; nucleotides outside the gene matches: 5. Germline V gene sequence: CDR1 SGDLS, CDR2 YYNGEE. The CDR3 sequence: CASSLGLAGGVETQYF. The DNA of the CDR3 is TGTGCCAGCAGCCTGGGACTAGCGGGGGGGGTGGAGACCCAGTACTTC.

The genes are TRBV5-1 and TRBJ1-3; D is unclear. Trimming stripped 1 base from V and 0 bases from J, with 8 bases between. CDR1 is SGHRS, CDR2 YFSETQ, per germline. The CDR3 is 15 amino acids. CDR3 sequence reads: CASSLSVLSGNTIYF. The DNA of the CDR3 is TGCGCCAGCAGCTTGTCGGTGCTCTCTGGAAACACCATATATTTT.

The chain recombines TRBV7-2 with TRBJ1-4; 9 nucleotides align to TRBD1. V lost 5 bases, J lost 8 bases, and 9 bases stayed unmatched. The CDR3 has 15 residues. Per germline, CDR1 SGHTA and CDR2 FQGNSA. CDR3 residues: CASSERTGTGEKLFF. Written as DNA, the CDR3 is TGTGCCAGCAGCGAAAGAACCGGGACAGGGGAAAAACTGTTTTTT.

The V call is TRBV5-1, the J call TRBJ2-5; maybe TRBD2 (5 bases). V shed 4 bases and J shed 4 bases, with 17 bases lying between them. CDR3 length: 15 amino acids. Germline assignment: CDR1 SGHRS and CDR2 YFSETQ. The CDR3: CASSPDASEGETQYF. Written as DNA, the CDR3 is TGCGCCAGCAGCCCCGACGCATCAGAGGGAGAGACCCAGTACTTC.

This clone has just one count. This chain links TRBV6-5 with TRBJ2-4; a possible D gene is TRBD1 (6 bases). The CDR3 extends over 11 amino acids. Germline loops: CDR1 MNHEY, CDR2 SVGAGI. Trimming cost V 7 bases and J 8 bases, with 9 bases left between them. CDR3 sequence: CASTDRYIQYF. In nucleotides, the CDR3 is TGTGCCAGCACCGACAGGTACATTCAGTACTTC.

The V and J genes are TRBV5-1 and TRBJ2-2, with TRBD1 matching over 7 bases. CDR1 and CDR2 (germline): SGHRS, YFSETQ. The CDR3 has 17 amino acids. V lost 2 bases and J lost 4; bases outside the gene matches: 11. The CDR3 DNA reads as TGCGCCAGCAGCTTACCAACAGGGGTACGGGGCACCGGGGAGCTGTTTTTT. Residues: CASSLPTGVRGTGELFF.

The chain joins TRBV18 to TRBJ1-3, with 7 bases fitting TRBD1. The CDR3 is 14 amino acids. CDR1 KGHSH and CDR2 LQKENI come from the germline V gene. V gave up 8 bases and J gave up 0 bases; unmatched junction bases: 4. The CDR3 loop reads CASRGTASGNTIYF. The CDR3 DNA follows: TGTGCCAGCCGCGGGACAGCCTCTGGAAACACCATATATTTT.

The chain combines TRBV11-2 with TRBJ1-6, with D hard to call. Trimming left V 5 bases short and J 7 bases short, with 9 bases between. Germline V gene lookup returns CDR1 SGHAT and CDR2 FQNNGV. This CDR3 is 13 amino acids long. CDR3: CASSRVSNSPLHF. The CDR3, as DNA: TGTGCCAGCAGCCGGGTATCAAATTCACCCCTCCACTTT.

This clone was seen only a few times. The chain joins TRBV6-4 to TRBJ1-6; 11 nucleotides align to TRBD1. This CDR3 comprises 18 residues. The V segment lost 8 bases and the J segment 14 bases; nucleotides outside the gene matches: 23. CDR1 is MRHNA and CDR2 is SNTAGT in the germline V gene. CDR3 amino acids: CASLCKTSYWTGGVSLHF. The CDR3 nucleotides read TGTGCCAGCTTATGTAAGACGAGCTACTGGACAGGGGGCGTGTCCCTCCACTTT.

This rearrangement joins TRBV27 to TRBJ2-1, with a possible D match to TRBD2 (6 bases). V was shortened by 6 bases and J by 7 bases, with 13 bases between the two germline ends. The CDR3 totals 13 residues. Germline CDR1 reads MNHEY; CDR2 reads SMNVEV (reference sequence). The CDR3 loop reads CASRMGGVNEQFF. The DNA for the CDR3 is TGTGCCAGCAGAATGGGCGGGGTAAATGAGCAGTTCTTC.

The chain combines TRBV11-2 with TRBJ2-5; a possible D gene is TRBD2 (6 bases). The CDR3 totals 16 residues. Germline lookup yields CDR1 SGHAT and CDR2 FQNNGV. Trimming cost V 4 bases and J 5 bases, with 20 bases left between them. The CDR3 coding sequence is TGTGCCAGCAGCTCATTGGGAGGACCTAGCCTTGAGACCCAGTACTTC. Protein: CASSSLGGPSLETQYF. The whole variable domain, remainder taken from reference TRBV11-2 and TRBJ2-5, is EAGVAQSPRYKIIEKRQSVAFWCNPISGHATLYWYQQILGQGPKLLIQFQNNGVVDDSQLPKDRFSAERLKGVDSTLKIQPAKLEDSAVYLCASSSLGGPSLETQYFGPGTRLLVL.

The chain carries TRBV27 and TRBJ2-2; maybe TRBD1 (5 bases). With 3 bases removed from V and 3 bases from J, the gap between germline ends came to 17 bases. The CDR3 contains 17 residues. Germline assignment: CDR1 MNHEY and CDR2 SMNVEV (reference sequence). CDR3: CASSFRMTASYTGELFF. The CDR3 bases are TGTGCCAGCAGTTTTCGAATGACAGCCAGTTACACCGGGGAGCTGTTTTTT.

The chain combines TRBV30 with TRBJ2-5; D remains unclear. Trimming removed 4 bases from V and 1 base from J, with 7 bases in between. This CDR3 has 12 residues. CDR1 GTSNPN and CDR2 SVGIG come from the germline V gene (reference sequence). CDR3 sequence: CAWTSSQETQYF. Written as DNA, the CDR3 is TGTGCCTGGACATCCAGCCAAGAGACCCAGTACTTC.

This clone has only a few counts. V and J are TRBV7-2 and TRBJ2-1, with D tentatively TRBD2 (6 bases). The germline V and J ends were trimmed by 5 bases and 4 bases, with 18 bases remaining between them. CDR3 length: 16 residues. Germline values: CDR1 SGHTA, CDR2 FQGNSA. The CDR3: CASSHPLGGRYNEQFF. The CDR3 bases are TGTGCCAGCAGCCATCCTCTCGGGGGTCGTTACAATGAGCAGTTCTTC.

The chain is built from TRBV7-3 and TRBJ2-1; D possibly matches TRBD1 or TRBD2 (7 bases each). V was trimmed by 4 bases and J by 12 bases, leaving 19 bases between them. The germline gives CDR1 SGHTA, CDR2 FQGTGA. The CDR3 is made up of 14 amino acids. CDR3 DNA: TGTGCCAGCAGCTCTACGGGGAGGGGGCCGATGCAGTTCTTC. It codes for CASSSTGRGPMQFF.

The chain couples TRBV5-1 to TRBJ1-2, with unresolved D. This CDR3 contains 14 residues. V lost 0 bases, J lost 0 bases, and 6 bases lay in between. Germline CDR1 SGHRS, CDR2 YFSETQ. The CDR3 sequence is CASSLEGTNYGYTF. CDR3 nucleotides: TGCGCCAGCAGCTTGGAGGGAACTAACTATGGCTACACCTTC.

The chain carries TRBV2 and TRBJ1-4; the D is unclear. Trimming stripped 5 bases from V and 5 bases from J, with 9 bases between. Looked up from germline, CDR1 is SNHLY and CDR2 is FYNNEI. CDR3 length equals 13 residues. The CDR3 bases are TGTGCCAGCAGTCCCAGGCGGAATGAAAAACTGTTTTTT. Encoded protein: CASSPRRNEKLFF.

The chain has TRBV19 and TRBJ1-4; D is unclear. Germline-derived CDR1 and CDR2 are LNHDA and SQIVND (reference sequence). Between the trimmed V and J ends, which lost 1 base and 7 bases, there was a span of 25 bases. The CDR3 contains 19 residues. CDR3 protein: CASSIGLDEEGRFIEKLFF. The CDR3 nucleotides read TGTGCCAGTAGTATAGGGTTAGATGAGGAGGGAAGATTTATTGAAAAACTGTTTTTT.

CDR3 region: CSAPPRGGAWETQYF. The CDR3 DNA reads TGCAGCGCCCCCCCCCGCGGGGGGGCTTGGGAGACCCAGTACTTC. The chain recombines TRBV29-1 with TRBJ2-5; 9 nucleotides agree with TRBD2. V shed 7 bases and J 5 bases; nucleotides not matched to a gene: 14. Germline V gene sequence: CDR1 SQVTM, CDR2 ANQGSEA. The CDR3 runs to 15 residues. The entire variable domain, with the rest obtained from reference TRBV29-1 and TRBJ2-5, is as follows: SAVISQKPSRDICQRGTSLTIQCQVDSQVTMMFWYRQQPGQSLTLIATANQGSEATYESGFVIDKFPISRPNLTFSTLTVSNMSPEDSSIYLCSAPPRGGAWETQYFGPGTRLLVL.

V and J are TRBV18 and TRBJ2-3; D is unresolved. The CDR3 is 15 residues long. CDR1 is KGHSH and CDR2 is LQKENI in the germline V gene. Trimming removed 2 bases at V and 3 bases at J, with 12 bases between. Here the CDR3 DNA reads TGTGCCAGCTCACCAGGCAGCTCTGGTACAGATACGCAGTATTTT. Its translation is CASSPGSSGTDTQYF.

V gene TRBV27 combines with J gene TRBJ1-5, with D possibly being TRBD1 (5 bases). Germline CDR1 is MNHEY and CDR2 is SMNVEV (reference sequence). The CDR3 contains 13 residues. V lost 4 bases and J 8 bases, leaving 12 bases between the germline ends. In DNA, the CDR3 is TGTGCCAGCAGTTGGGCGGGGGATAAGCCCCAGCATTTT. Translated: CASSWAGDKPQHF.

This clone came up once. The rearrangement joins TRBV24-1 to TRBJ2-3, with D unclear. This CDR3 region has 14 residues. Trimming removed 5 bases at V and 3 bases at J, with 11 bases between. Germline-derived CDR1 and CDR2 are KGHDR and SFDVKD. The chain's CDR3 is CATSAPSGTDTQYF. The CDR3, as DNA: TGTGCCACCAGTGCACCTAGTGGGACAGATACGCAGTATTTT.